This T cell receptor beta chain was obtained from a study of T cell responses to AZD1222 COVID-19 vaccine. The germline CDR1 and CDR2 sequences are SGHDT and YYEEEE. V was shortened by 3 bases and J by 2 bases, with 14 bases between the two germline ends. CDR3 length: 15 amino acids. The method was immunoSEQ multiplex PCR; TCRdb's version includes in-frame clones alone and lacks a portion of them. The sample records roughly 130,000 clones, about 90% being singletons. Source: peripheral blood, taken 28 days after the second AZD1222 dose. This receptor was obtained from an adult who received the AZD1222 COVID-19 vaccine. The chain uses TRBV5-6 and TRBJ1-2; possibly TRBD1 for D (6 bases). As DNA, the CDR3 is TGTGCCAGCAGCTGGGCCGGACAGCCAAACTATGGCTACACCTTC. Encoded protein: CASSWAGQPNYGYTF.